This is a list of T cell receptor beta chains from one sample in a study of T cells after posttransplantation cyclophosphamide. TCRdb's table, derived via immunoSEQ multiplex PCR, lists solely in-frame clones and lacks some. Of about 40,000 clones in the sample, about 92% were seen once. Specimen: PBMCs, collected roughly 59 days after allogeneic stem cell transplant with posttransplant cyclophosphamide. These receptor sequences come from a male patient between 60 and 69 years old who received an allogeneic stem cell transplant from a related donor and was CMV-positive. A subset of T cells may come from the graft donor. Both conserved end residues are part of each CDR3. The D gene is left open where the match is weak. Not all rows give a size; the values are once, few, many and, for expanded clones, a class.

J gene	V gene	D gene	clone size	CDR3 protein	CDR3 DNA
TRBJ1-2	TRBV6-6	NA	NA	CASSGRQALYGYTF	TGTGCCAGCAGTGGCCGACAGGCTCTCTATGGCTACACCTTC
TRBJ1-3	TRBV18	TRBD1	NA	CASSPGQGSGNTIYF	TGTGCCAGCTCACCCGGACAGGGCTCTGGAAACACCATATATTTT
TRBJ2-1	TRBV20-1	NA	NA	CSANRVDEQFF	TGCAGTGCTAACAGGGTCGATGAGCAGTTCTTC
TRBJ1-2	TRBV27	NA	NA	CASSPWTEKMDGYTF	TGTGCCAGCAGTCCCTGGACAGAGAAAATGGATGGCTACACCTTC
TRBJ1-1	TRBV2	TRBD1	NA	CASRTGQTTEAFF	TGTGCCAGCAGGACGGGACAGACCACTGAAGCTTTCTTT
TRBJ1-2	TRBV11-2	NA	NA	CASSLAGNYGYTF	TGTGCCAGCAGCTTAGCCGGGAACTATGGCTACACCTTC
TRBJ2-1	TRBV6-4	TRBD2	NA	CASSVTSENEQFF	TGTGCCAGCAGTGTTACTAGCGAAAATGAGCAGTTCTTC
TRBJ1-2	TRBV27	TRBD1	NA	CASSLLTGGRVPIGSYGYTF	TGTGCCAGCAGTTTATTGACAGGGGGCAGAGTCCCGATCGGGAGCTATGGCTACACCTTC
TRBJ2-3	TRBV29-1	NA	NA	CSVVKSAAYADTQYF	TGCAGCGTTGTGAAGTCAGCGGCCTATGCAGATACGCAGTATTTT
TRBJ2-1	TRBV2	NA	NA	CASSESWGDEQFF	TGTGCCAGCAGTGAAAGTTGGGGGGATGAGCAGTTCTTC
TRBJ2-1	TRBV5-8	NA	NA	CASEELNRDEQFF	TGTGCCAGCGAGGAGCTTAATCGCGATGAGCAGTTCTTC
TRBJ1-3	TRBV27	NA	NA	CASSLPPSTLQDPSSGNTIYF	TGTGCCAGCAGTTTACCCCCCTCCACTCTACAGGACCCCAGCTCTGGAAACACCATATATTTT
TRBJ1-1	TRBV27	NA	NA	CASSFDRGRLNTEAFF	TGTGCCAGCAGTTTTGATCGGGGGAGATTGAACACTGAAGCTTTCTTT
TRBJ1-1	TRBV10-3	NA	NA	CAIGEGNTEAFF	TGTGCCATCGGGGAGGGGAACACTGAAGCTTTCTTT
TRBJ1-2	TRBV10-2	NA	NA	CASSEPTEPYGYTF	TGCGCCAGCAGTGAGCCGACAGAACCCTATGGCTACACCTTC
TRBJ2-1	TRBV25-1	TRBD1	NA	CASSDLTGGGSYNEQFF	TGTGCCAGCAGTGACTTAACAGGGGGAGGCTCCTACAATGAGCAGTTCTTC
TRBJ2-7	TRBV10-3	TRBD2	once	CATAFSREEQYF	TGTGCCACCGCTTTCTCGCGGGAGGAGCAGTACTTC
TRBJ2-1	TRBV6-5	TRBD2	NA	CASSSGRRGGSNEQFF	TGTGCCAGCAGTTCCGGTAGACGGGGGGGCTCGAATGAGCAGTTCTTC
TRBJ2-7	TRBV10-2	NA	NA	CASSPDSYEQYF	TGCGCCAGCAGTCCAGATTCCTACGAGCAGTACTTC
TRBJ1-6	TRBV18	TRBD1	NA	CASSPVGTAYGSSYNSPLHF	TGTGCCAGCTCACCGGTCGGGACAGCTTACGGGAGCTCCTATAATTCACCCCTCCACTTT
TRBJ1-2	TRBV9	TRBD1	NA	CASSATRGVMEGYTF	TGTGCCAGCAGCGCGACCAGGGGGGTAATGGAGGGCTACACCTTC
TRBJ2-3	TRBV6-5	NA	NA	CASSYLPDTPDTQYF	TGTGCCAGCAGTTACCTTCCCGACACCCCAGATACGCAGTATTTT
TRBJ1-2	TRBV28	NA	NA	CASETGVSGYTF	TGTGCCAGTGAGACCGGGGTGTCCGGCTACACCTTC
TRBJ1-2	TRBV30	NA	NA	CAWSLRLGASYTF	TGTGCCTGGAGTCTCCGCCTTGGGGCAAGCTACACCTTC
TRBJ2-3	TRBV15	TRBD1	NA	CATSSRGPGTDTQYF	TGTGCCACCAGCAGCAGGGGGCCGGGGACAGATACGCAGTATTTT
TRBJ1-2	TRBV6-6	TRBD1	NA	CASSSSGTGGYTF	TGTGCCAGCAGTTCCTCCGGGACAGGCGGCTACACCTTC
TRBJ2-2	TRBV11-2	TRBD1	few	CASSQDVGGSTGELFF	TGTGCCAGCAGCCAAGACGTAGGGGGCAGTACCGGGGAGCTGTTTTTT
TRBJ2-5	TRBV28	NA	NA	CASSLVGRETQYF	TGTGCCAGCAGTTTAGTGGGGCGGGAGACCCAGTACTTC
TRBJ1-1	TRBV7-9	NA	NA	CASSLIGGYITTEAFF	TGTGCCAGCAGCTTAATAGGAGGGTATATTACCACTGAAGCTTTCTTT
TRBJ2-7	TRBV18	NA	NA	CASSPLGSSYEQYF	TGTGCCAGCTCACCACTGGGGAGCTCCTACGAGCAGTACTTC
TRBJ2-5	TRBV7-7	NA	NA	CASSPQGQETQYF	TGTGCCAGCAGCCCACAGGGTCAAGAGACCCAGTACTTC
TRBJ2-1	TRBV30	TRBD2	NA	CAWSVSDQRGLEEQFF	TGTGCCTGGAGTGTATCCGACCAGCGGGGATTGGAGGAGCAGTTCTTC
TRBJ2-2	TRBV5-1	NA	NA	CASSPGTSFTGELFF	TGCGCCAGCAGCCCCGGGACAAGTTTCACCGGGGAGCTGTTTTTT
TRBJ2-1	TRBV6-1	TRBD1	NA	CASSGTYGTVTNEQFF	TGTGCCAGCAGTGGAACGTACGGGACAGTAACAAATGAGCAGTTCTTC
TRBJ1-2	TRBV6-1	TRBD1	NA	CASSDMAESGGRGYTF	TGTGCCAGCAGTGATATGGCCGAGTCAGGGGGCCGCGGCTACACCTTC
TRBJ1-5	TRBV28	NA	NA	CASSRYPRAQHF	TGTGCCAGCAGTCGGTACCCCAGGGCCCAGCATTTT
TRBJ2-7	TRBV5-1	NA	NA	CASSRAAGRVYEQYF	TGCGCCAGCAGCCGGGCGGCTGGCAGGGTCTACGAGCAGTACTTC
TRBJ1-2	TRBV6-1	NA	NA	CASSEPSGHYTF	TGTGCCAGCAGTGAACCCAGCGGGCACTACACCTTC
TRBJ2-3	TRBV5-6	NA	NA	CASSRVLESDTQYF	TGTGCCAGCAGTCGGGTTTTAGAGTCGGATACGCAGTATTTT
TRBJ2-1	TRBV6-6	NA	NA	CASSYGGASVGNEQFF	TGTGCCAGCAGTTATGGGGGGGCCTCTGTGGGCAATGAGCAGTTCTTC
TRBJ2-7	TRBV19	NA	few	CASSRYSDPGYEQYF	TGTGCCAGTAGCAGATACTCAGATCCGGGCTACGAGCAGTACTTC
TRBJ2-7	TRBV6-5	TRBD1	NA	CASRPPTGVVGEQYF	TGTGCCAGCAGGCCCCCGACAGGGGTCGTGGGCGAGCAGTACTTC
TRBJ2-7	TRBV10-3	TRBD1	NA	CAISDPGQGSYEQYF	TGTGCCATCAGTGACCCGGGACAGGGCTCCTACGAGCAGTACTTC
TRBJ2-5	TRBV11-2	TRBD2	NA	CASSFGTSGEETQYF	TGTGCCAGCAGCTTCGGGACTAGCGGGGAAGAGACCCAGTACTTC
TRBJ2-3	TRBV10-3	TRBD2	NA	CAISESGLAGGKTDTQYF	TGTGCCATCAGTGAGTCAGGACTAGCGGGGGGGAAAACAGATACGCAGTATTTT
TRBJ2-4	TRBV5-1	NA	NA	CASSLNAGLAKNIQYF	TGCGCCAGCAGCTTAAACGCAGGACTAGCCAAAAACATTCAGTACTTC
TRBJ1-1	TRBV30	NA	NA	CAWSPLSWREAFF	TGTGCCTGGAGTCCCCTCTCCTGGAGGGAAGCTTTCTTT
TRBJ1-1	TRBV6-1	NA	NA	CASSEVKAFF	TGTGCCAGCAGTGAAGTAAAAGCTTTCTTT
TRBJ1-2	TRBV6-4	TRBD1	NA	CASSTGTGGSEPYGYTF	TGTGCCAGCAGTACCGGGACAGGGGGGTCGGAACCCTATGGCTACACCTTC
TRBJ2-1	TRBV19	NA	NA	CATIAGADSYNEQFF	TGTGCCACCATCGCGGGGGCGGACTCCTACAATGAGCAGTTCTTC
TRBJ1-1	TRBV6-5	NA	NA	CASSYYRSGGNTEAFF	TGTGCCAGCAGTTACTACCGCTCCGGGGGGAACACTGAAGCTTTCTTT
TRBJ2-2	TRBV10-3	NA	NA	CAISPQGTANTGELFF	TGTGCCATCAGCCCACAGGGTACCGCGAACACCGGGGAGCTGTTTTTT
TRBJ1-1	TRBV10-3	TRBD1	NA	CAIGQGGNTEAFF	TGTGCCATCGGACAGGGTGGGAACACTGAAGCTTTCTTT
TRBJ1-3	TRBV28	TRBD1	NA	CASSGSGTGGRRNTIYF	TGTGCCAGCAGTGGATCCGGGACAGGGGGCAGGAGGAACACCATATATTTT